This T cell receptor (beta chain) was identified during a study of breast tumors, draining lymph nodes, adjacent tissues. Study-wide findings and caveats: That most tumor T cells come from lymph nodes remained unproven.

Axillary draining lymph nodes of breast cancer patients supplied the node samples. This clonotype was counted only a few times. The antigen remains undetermined. TCRdb passed the multiplex PCR reads through MiXCR, listing each CDR3 protein once. The table includes around 120,000 distinct CDR3 sequences, just under 20% detected once. Germline V lookup: CDR1 LGHDT, CDR2 YNNKEL (reference sequence). V was pared by 5 bases and J by 2 bases, with 10 bases between. The CDR3 spans 14 residues. Sequenced: axillary lymph node tissue. This sequence was found in a female donor with breast cancer. Some clones in this sample may be carry-over from other donors' samples. The rearrangement links TRBV3-1 to TRBJ1-3; weak D call: TRBD1 (6 bases). CDR3 in DNA: TGTGCCAGCAGCGCACAGGGAACTGGAAACACCATATATTTT. Protein: CASSAQGTGNTIYF.